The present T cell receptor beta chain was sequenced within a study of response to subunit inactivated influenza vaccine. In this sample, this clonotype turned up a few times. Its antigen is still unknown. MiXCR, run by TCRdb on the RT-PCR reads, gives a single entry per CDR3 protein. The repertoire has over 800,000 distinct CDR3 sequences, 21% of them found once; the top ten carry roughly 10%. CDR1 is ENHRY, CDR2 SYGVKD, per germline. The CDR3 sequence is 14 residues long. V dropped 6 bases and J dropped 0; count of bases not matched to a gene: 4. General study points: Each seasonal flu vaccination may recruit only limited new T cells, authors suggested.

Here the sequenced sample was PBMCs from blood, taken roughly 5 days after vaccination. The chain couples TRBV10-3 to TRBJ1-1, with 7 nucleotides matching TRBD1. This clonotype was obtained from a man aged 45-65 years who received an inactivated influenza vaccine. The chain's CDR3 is CAIRMGQMNTEAFF. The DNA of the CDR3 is TGTGCCATCAGGATGGGACAGATGAACACTGAAGCTTTCTTT.